This T cell receptor (beta chain) was identified during a study of T-cell reconstitution after alpha-beta-depleted transplantation in children. Broader study findings: Surviving recipient T cells and thymic progenitors produced the high day-60 TCRbeta diversity seen in some patients. One year after transplant, T-cell counts and diversity came mostly from newly produced T cells. Several hundred expanded graft clones reportedly gave rise to the alpha-beta T cells present about two months after transplant.

As it was prepared, the TCRbeta library received unique molecular identifiers. TCRdb passed the PCR reads through MiXCR, listing each CDR3 protein once. The sample comprises hundreds of thousands of distinct CDR3 sequences, more than 20% of which are singletons, and over 12% rests with the top ten. Worth noting for this clonotype: The antigen is not known. A much bigger clone sits one base away, suggesting this may be a read error.

Trimming stripped 8 bases from V and 9 bases from J, with 17 bases between. The V gene's germline CDR1 is MDHEN and CDR2 SYDVKM. The CDR3 spans 14 residues. This material consisted of PBMCs, mostly from graft donor cells, taken 360 days after TCRalphabeta/CD19-depleted stem cell transplant. This TCR was recovered from a boy less than two years old who had a stem cell transplant for acute myeloid leukemia, so the T cells may come from the graft donor. The chain carries TRBV28 and TRBJ1-6, with D possibly being TRBD1 (5 bases). The CDR3 coding sequence is TGTGCCAGCCGTGTGGGGGGAACAATTTCACCCCTCCACTTT. Translation gives CASRVGGTISPLHF.